These 20 T cell receptor beta chains share one sample of origin, sequenced in a study of CD8+ T cells in alopecia areata. It was cDNA, reverse transcribed from extracted RNA, that served as the sequencing template. Only in-frame clones appear in the TCRdb table, and some are missing; sequencing was by immunoSEQ multiplex PCR. This sample has 160,000 or so clones; about 51% occur once, and the top ten carry approximately 19%. The specimen was CD8+ T cells sorted from blood, collected at week 0. These receptors originate from a human donor with alopecia areata.

J is TRBJ1-4 and V is TRBV7-9; tentative D call: TRBD1 (5 bases). Trimming stripped 4 bases from V and 7 bases from J, with 16 bases between. Germline-derived CDR1 and CDR2 are SEHNR and FQNEAQ (reference sequence). There are 15 residues in the CDR3. CDR3 residues: CASSSWDSGSEKLFF. The CDR3 DNA reads TGTGCCAGCAGCTCCTGGGACTCGGGAAGTGAAAAACTGTTTTTT.

The chain uses TRBV15 and TRBJ1-2, with 9 positions matching TRBD1. Per germline, CDR1 LNHNV and CDR2 YYDKDF (reference sequence). The CDR3 loop spans 17 amino acids. V lost 6 bases, J lost 3 bases, and 14 bases stayed unmatched. The DNA for the CDR3 is TGTGCCACCAGGGGGAACGGGACAGGGCGCCCCGACTATGGCTACACCTTC. Residues: CATRGNGTGRPDYGYTF.

J is TRBJ2-1 and V is TRBV4-1; 8 nucleotides agree with TRBD2. Germline CDR1 MGHRA, CDR2 YSYEKL. With 9 bases clipped from V and 1 base from J, the junction kept 2 bases outside the gene matches. There are 13 residues in the CDR3. CDR3 coding DNA: TGCGCCAGTTCGGGGGGGTCCTACAATGAGCAGTTCTTC. Amino acid sequence: CASSGGSYNEQFF.

The chain couples TRBV29-1 to TRBJ1-2; D is uncertain. The CDR3 runs 8 residues. Trimming left V 3 bases short and J 10 bases short, with 3 bases between. The germline gives CDR1 SQVTM, CDR2 ANQGSEA. The DNA for the CDR3 is TGCAGCGTTGAGGACTACACCTTC. It encodes CSVEDYTF.

This clone was seen once. This rearrangement joins TRBV27 to TRBJ2-1, with D unresolved. CDR3 length equals 12 residues. Germline CDR1 MNHEY, CDR2 SMNVEV (reference sequence). The V end lost 6 bases, the J end lost 8 bases, and 11 bases lay between the germline ends. The CDR3 nucleotides are TGTGCCAGCAGACGTTCGCGCGATGAGCAGTTCTTC. Its translation is CASRRSRDEQFF.

As DNA, the CDR3 is TGTGCTAGTGGACCTATTCGTAGGGCCGGCCCCGGGGAGCTGTTTTTT. Protein sequence: CASGPIRRAGPGELFF. The chain employs TRBV12-5 and TRBJ2-2; D uncertain. The V end was cut by 6 bases, the J end by 6 bases, with 20 bases between. The CDR3 runs to 16 residues. Germline-derived CDR1 and CDR2 are LGHNT and FRNRAP. Full variable domain (outside the CDR3, taken from reference TRBV12-5 and TRBJ2-2): DARVTQTPRHKVTEMGQEVTMRCQPILGHNTVFWYRQTMMQGLELLAYFRNRAPLDDSGMPKDRFSAEMPDATLATLKIQPSEPRDSAVYFCASGPIRRAGPGELFFGEGSRLTVL.

The V and J genes are TRBV30 and TRBJ2-5; D possibly corresponds to TRBD1 (6 bases). The CDR3 loop spans 13 amino acids. Germline V gene lookup returns CDR1 GTSNPN and CDR2 SVGIG (reference sequence). V was clipped by 3 bases and J by 0 bases, with 8 bases between them. The chain's CDR3 is CAWRRGNQETQYF. The CDR3, as DNA: TGTGCCTGGAGGAGGGGGAACCAAGAGACCCAGTACTTC. Complete variable domain (other parts from reference TRBV30 and TRBJ2-5): SQTIHQWPATLVQPVGSPLSLECTVEGTSNPNLYWYRQAAGRGLQLLFYSVGIGQISSEVPQNLSASRPQDRQFILSSKKLLLSDSGFYLCAWRRGNQETQYFGPGTRLLVL.

This clone appeared a single time. The CDR3 region has the DNA TGTGCCAGCCGGCCTGAGGGACCGGGTGAAAAACTGTTTTTT. Protein sequence: CASRPEGPGEKLFF. The chain uses TRBV9 and TRBJ1-4; a weak D match, TRBD1 (5 bases). The V gene's germline CDR1 is SGDLS and CDR2 YYNGEE. CDR3 length: 14 amino acids. Deletions cut 7 bases from V and 7 bases from J, with 17 bases between.

This chain connects TRBV15 to TRBJ1-1, with D unclear. The V end lost 5 bases, the J end lost 0 bases, and 13 bases lay between the germline ends. The length of the CDR3 is 15 residues. Germline CDR1 and CDR2: LNHNV and YYDKDF (reference sequence). CDR3 sequence: CATSYSRELNTEAFF. CDR3 bases: TGTGCCACCAGCTACAGCCGGGAACTGAACACTGAAGCTTTCTTT.

The gene calls are TRBV10-3 and TRBJ2-1, with TRBD1 matching 8 bases. With 6 bases clipped from V and 7 bases from J, the junction kept 5 bases outside the gene matches. Germline loops: CDR1 ENHRY, CDR2 SYGVKD. The CDR3 is made up of 13 amino acids. CDR3 in amino acids: CAIRETGVNEQFF. In DNA form, the CDR3 reads TGTGCCATCAGAGAGACAGGGGTGAATGAGCAGTTCTTC.

There are a few counts of this clone. DNA of the CDR3: TGCGCCAGCAGCTTGGTTAGTACGGAGCAGTTCTTC. This gives the protein CASSLVSTEQFF. The chain carries TRBV5-1 and TRBJ2-1, with D unresolved. This CDR3 region has 12 residues. Trimming pared 0 bases from V and 10 bases from J, leaving 8 bases between. CDR1 and CDR2 from the germline V gene are SGHRS and YFSETQ. Full variable domain (rest looked up from reference TRBV5-1 and TRBJ2-1): KAGVTQTPRYLIKTRGQQVTLSCSPISGHRSVSWYQQTPGQGLQFLFEYFSETQRNKGNFPGRFSGRQFSNSRSEMNVSTLELGDSALYLCASSLVSTEQFFGPGTRLTVL.

This clone was seen only a few times. The rearrangement links TRBV6-1 to TRBJ2-1; TRBD2 agrees at 11 bases. The CDR3 length is 15 residues. CDR1 is MNHNS and CDR2 is SASEGT in the germline V gene. V lost 3 bases to trimming and J lost 6 bases; unmatched junction nucleotides: 4. The CDR3 DNA sequence: TGTGCCAGCAGTGAGAGGCTAGCGGGGGGCAATGAGCAGTTCTTC. Its protein is CASSERLAGGNEQFF.

This sequence joins TRBV30 and TRBJ1-1; the D gene is possibly TRBD1 (6 bases). The CDR3 is made up of 15 amino acids. The V gene's germline CDR1 is GTSNPN and CDR2 SVGIG (reference sequence). The V gene lost 3 bases and the J gene lost 0 bases, with 14 bases spanning the gap. CDR3 bases: TGTGCCTGGAGGACCCAGGGGAACATGAACACTGAAGCTTTCTTT. Residues: CAWRTQGNMNTEAFF.

The chain couples TRBV30 to TRBJ2-7, with 9 bases matching TRBD1. The V gene's germline CDR1 is GTSNPN and CDR2 SVGIG (reference sequence). V trimming: 0 bases; J trimming: 0 bases; junction bases outside the gene matches: 3. The CDR3 loop spans 15 amino acids. CDR3 in amino acids: CAWSVGQGTSYEQYF. CDR3 DNA sequence: TGTGCCTGGAGTGTAGGACAGGGGACCTCCTACGAGCAGTACTTC.

This clone is a singleton in its sample. The chain is built from TRBV7-6 and TRBJ2-7, with 7 bases fitting TRBD2. V lost 5 bases, J lost 3 bases, and 4 bases stayed unmatched. The CDR3 runs 13 residues. CDR1 is SGHVS and CDR2 is FNYEAQ in the germline V gene. In nucleotides, the CDR3 is TGTGCCAGCAGCCGGGACTATGGCTACGAGCAGTACTTC. Amino acid sequence: CASSRDYGYEQYF.

This clone was recorded once. The chain employs TRBV9 and TRBJ1-5, with TRBD1 identical over 7 bases. The CDR3 is made up of 15 amino acids. The germline CDR1 and CDR2 sequences are SGDLS and YYNGEE. J was trimmed by 5 bases and V by 0 bases; bases with no gene match: 5. The CDR3 here is CASSVDGQAHQPQHF. CDR3 bases: TGTGCCAGCAGCGTAGATGGACAGGCTCATCAGCCCCAGCATTTT.

This clone was picked up a small number of times. This chain connects TRBV4-3 to TRBJ2-7; 8 nucleotides agree with TRBD1. Germline V gene data show CDR1 as LGHNA and CDR2 as YSLEER. The CDR3 covers 15 residues. V lost 5 bases, J lost 1 base, and 7 bases stayed unmatched. CDR3 DNA: TGCGCCAGCAGCTACGGGACAGGTCAATCCTACGAGCAGTACTTC. Its translation is CASSYGTGQSYEQYF.

V usage is TRBV7-9 and J usage is TRBJ2-5; TRBD2 matches at 12 bases. The CDR3 contains 17 residues. The germline V gene has CDR1 SEHNR and CDR2 FQNEAQ (reference sequence). Trimming removed 3 bases from V and 0 bases from J; junction bases left unmatched: 5. CDR3 amino acids: CASSFDRTSGDQETQYF. Here the CDR3 DNA reads TGTGCCAGCAGCTTCGATAGGACTAGCGGGGACCAAGAGACCCAGTACTTC.

This clone has just a few counts. This sequence joins TRBV4-1 and TRBJ2-7, with 10 bases matching TRBD1. CDR3 length: 15 amino acids. V was clipped by 0 bases and J by 2 bases; unmatched bases: 1. The germline V gene encodes CDR1 MGHRA and CDR2 YSYEKL. The CDR3 nucleotides are TGCGCCAGCAGCCAAGACGACAGGGGGCCCTACGAGCAGTACTTC. Protein: CASSQDDRGPYEQYF.

This clone came up a few times. One junction end does not reproduce the germline sequence, and a read error may be involved. The rearrangement uses TRBV9 and TRBJ2-3; D not resolved. Germline assignment: CDR1 SGDLS and CDR2 YYNGEE. The CDR3 loop spans 15 amino acids. Here the CDR3 DNA reads TGCGCCAGCAGCCAAGACCCTTCTTCCGCGGATACGCAGTATTTT. Amino acids: CASSQDPSSADTQYF.